This T cell receptor beta chain was obtained from a study of blood T cell repertoires in COVID-19. Clinical histories supplied by participants themselves formed the basis of cohort assignment. The germline V gene has CDR1 SGHRS and CDR2 YFSETQ. Trimming stripped 0 bases from V and 1 base from J, with 4 bases between. CDR3 length equals 13 residues. The protocol was immunoSEQ multiplex PCR, while the TCRdb copy is restricted to in-frame clones and leaves out a portion. Among about 220,000 clones listed, almost 90% were seen once. The TCR sequence derives from a man aged 30 to 39 who had been exposed to COVID-19. The V and J genes are TRBV5-1 and TRBJ1-1; D not resolved. Sequences were obtained from PBMCs or T cells enriched from blood (not recorded which). This chain's CDR3 is CASSLAGNTEAFF. In nucleotides, the CDR3 is TGCGCCAGCAGCTTGGCGGGGAACACTGAAGCTTTCTTT.